Given below is one TCR beta chain in context. Its antigen remains unknown. Assay runs were performed at deep level. Profiling relied on immunoSEQ multiplex PCR, and the TCRdb table lists in-frame clones only, not all of them. The sample carries about 2.1 million clones, roughly 91% recorded once. CD8 cells classed as naive were CD45RO-negative and positively selected for CCR7, excluding terminally differentiated effector memory CD45RA+ cells. Every donor, a Caucasian adult, lived in Nashville, Tennessee. The data belong to a study of shared clonotypes between healthy human individuals. At the level of the study: Each donor's CD8 memory used one plate, CD8 naive two, each CD4 subset three.

Trimming cost V 5 bases and J 2 bases; bases outside gene matches: 21. The CDR3 covers 22 residues. The germline gives CDR1 SGHVS, CDR2 FNYEAQ. Study-level points and caveats: Several donors showed sharing of around 5% of naive CD4 clonotypes.

Material: naive CD8+ T cells from PBMCs. The genes are TRBV7-6 and TRBJ2-2, with 12 positions matching TRBD2. The receptor comes from a man younger than 35 in good health. Some clones in this sample may be carry-over from other donors' samples. The CDR3 region has the DNA TGTGCCAGCAGCCCCCCCCTTACTAGCGGGAGGCCACCTTCTTCTAACACCGGGGAGCTGTTTTTT. Translated, it gives CASSPPLTSGRPPSSNTGELFF.